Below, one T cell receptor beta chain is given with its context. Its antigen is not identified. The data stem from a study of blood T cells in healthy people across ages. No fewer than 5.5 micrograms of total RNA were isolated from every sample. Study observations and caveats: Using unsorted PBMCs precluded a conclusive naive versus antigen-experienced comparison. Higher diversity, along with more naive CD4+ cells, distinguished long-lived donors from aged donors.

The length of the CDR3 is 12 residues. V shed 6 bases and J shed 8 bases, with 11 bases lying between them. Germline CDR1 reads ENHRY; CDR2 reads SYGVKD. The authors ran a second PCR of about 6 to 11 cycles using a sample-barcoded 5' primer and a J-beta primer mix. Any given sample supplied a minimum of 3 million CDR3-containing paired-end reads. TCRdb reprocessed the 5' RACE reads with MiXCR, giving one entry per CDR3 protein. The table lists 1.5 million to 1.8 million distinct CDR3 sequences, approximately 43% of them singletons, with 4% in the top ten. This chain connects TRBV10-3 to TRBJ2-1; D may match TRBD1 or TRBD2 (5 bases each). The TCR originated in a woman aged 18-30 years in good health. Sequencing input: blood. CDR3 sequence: CAISTGRDEQFF. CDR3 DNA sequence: TGTGCCATCAGCACGGGGCGGGATGAGCAGTTCTTC.